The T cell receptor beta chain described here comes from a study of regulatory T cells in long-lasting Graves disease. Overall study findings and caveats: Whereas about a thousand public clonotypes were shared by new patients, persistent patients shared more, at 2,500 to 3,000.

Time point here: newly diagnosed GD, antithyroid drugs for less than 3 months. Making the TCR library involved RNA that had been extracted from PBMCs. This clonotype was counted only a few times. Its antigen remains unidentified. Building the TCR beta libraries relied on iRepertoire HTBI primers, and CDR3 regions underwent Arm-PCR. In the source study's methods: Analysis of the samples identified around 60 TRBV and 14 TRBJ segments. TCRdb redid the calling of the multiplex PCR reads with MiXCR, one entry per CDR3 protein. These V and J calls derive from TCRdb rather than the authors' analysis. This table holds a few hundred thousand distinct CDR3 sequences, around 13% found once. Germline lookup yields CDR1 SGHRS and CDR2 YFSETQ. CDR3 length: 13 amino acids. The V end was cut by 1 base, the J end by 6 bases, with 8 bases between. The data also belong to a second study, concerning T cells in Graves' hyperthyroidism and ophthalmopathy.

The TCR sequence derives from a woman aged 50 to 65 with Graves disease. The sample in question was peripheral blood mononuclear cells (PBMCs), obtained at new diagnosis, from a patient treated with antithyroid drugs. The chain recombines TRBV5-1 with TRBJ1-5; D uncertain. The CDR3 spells CASSLSEGQPQHF. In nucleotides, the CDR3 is TGCGCCAGCAGCTTGTCGGAGGGTCAGCCCCAGCATTTT.